These 12 T cell receptor beta chains originate from one sample sequenced in a study of blood T cell repertoires in COVID-19. Here immunoSEQ multiplex PCR was the method, and the copy in TCRdb shows in-frame clones only, minus some. The sample lists 150,000 to 200,000 clones; about 86% were seen once. Sequences were obtained from peripheral blood. The receptors shown here come from a man aged 45-65 years with active or convalescent COVID-19.

V gene TRBV5-4 combines with J gene TRBJ2-5, with 10 positions matching TRBD1. There are 15 residues in the CDR3. Germline V gives CDR1 SGHNT, CDR2 YYREEE (reference sequence). V gave up 7 bases and J gave up 2 bases; unmatched junction bases: 8. The CDR3 region is CASRLDRGRQETQYF. CDR3 nucleotide sequence: TGTGCCAGCCGATTGGACAGGGGGAGGCAAGAGACCCAGTACTTC. Complete variable domain (other parts from reference TRBV5-4 and TRBJ2-5): ETGVTQSPTHLIKTRGQQVTLRCSSQSGHNTVSWYQQALGQGPQFIFQYYREEENGRGNFPPRFSGLQFPNYSSELNVNALELDDSALYLCASRLDRGRQETQYFGPGTRLLVL.

CDR3 protein: CASSQGGRGFGNYGYTF. Written as DNA, the CDR3 is TGCGCCAGCAGCCAAGGTGGCAGGGGATTTGGTAACTATGGCTACACCTTC. The chain has TRBV4-1 and TRBJ1-2; D might be TRBD1 (6 bases). Germline CDR1 and CDR2: MGHRA and YSYEKL. This CDR3 contains 17 residues. V lost 1 base to trimming and J lost 1 base, with 16 bases between them.

The V and J genes are TRBV5-1 and TRBJ2-7, with no clear D. Germline V gene sequence: CDR1 SGHRS, CDR2 YFSETQ. The CDR3 has 13 amino acids. Trimming removed 7 bases at V and 2 bases at J, with 13 bases between. This chain's CDR3 is CASSRHDPYEQYF. As DNA, the CDR3 is TGCGCCAGCTCCCGACACGACCCCTACGAGCAGTACTTC.

The table lists this clone with a count of one. This chain links TRBV7-8 with TRBJ2-6; a weak D match, TRBD1 (6 bases). The CDR3 sequence is 15 residues long. The germline V and J ends were trimmed by 5 bases and 4 bases, with 12 bases remaining between them. Per germline, CDR1 SGHVS and CDR2 FQNEAQ. Here the CDR3 reads CASSARTEGANVLTF. The CDR3 nucleotides are TGTGCCAGCAGCGCACGGACAGAAGGGGCCAACGTCCTGACTTTC. The complete variable domain, with remaining parts taken from reference TRBV7-8 and TRBJ2-6, reads GAGVSQSPRYKVAKRGQDVALRCDPISGHVSLFWYQQALGQGPEFLTYFQNEAQLDKSGLPSDRFFAERPEGSVSTLKIQRTQQEDSAVYLCASSARTEGANVLTFGAGSRLTVL.

The chain combines TRBV5-6 with TRBJ1-3, with D possibly TRBD1 on 5 matching bases. The CDR3 has 18 residues. Trimming cost V 0 bases and J 1 base, with 17 bases left between them. From germline, CDR1 is SGHDT and CDR2 YYEEEE. The CDR3 DNA reads TGTGCCAGCAGCTTGGCCGGAAGTGCGAGACAGTCTGGAAACACCATATATTTT. This encodes CASSLAGSARQSGNTIYF.

This clone was found a few times. This chain connects TRBV5-1 to TRBJ1-4; no firm D call. V was pared by 3 bases and J by 4 bases, with 13 bases between. Per the germline V gene, CDR1 is SGHRS and CDR2 is YFSETQ. The CDR3 length is 15 residues. The CDR3: CASSSTGKNNEKLFF. The CDR3 DNA sequence: TGCGCCAGCAGCTCCACCGGGAAAAATAATGAAAAACTGTTTTTT.

J is TRBJ2-7 and V is TRBV18, with 8 bases identical to TRBD1. This CDR3 comprises 15 residues. Trimming cost V 0 bases and J 7 bases; bases outside gene matches: 8. The germline V gene has CDR1 KGHSH and CDR2 LQKENI. The CDR3 bases are TGTGCCAGCTCACCACCCCAGGGGGCGCGTAATGAGCAGTACTTC. It translates to CASSPPQGARNEQYF. The full variable domain, rest sourced from reference TRBV18 and TRBJ2-7, is NAGVMQNPRHLVRRRGQEARLRCSPMKGHSHVYWYRQLPEEGLKFMVYLQKENIIDESGMPKERFSAEFPKEGPSILRIQQVVRGDSAAYFCASSPPQGARNEQYFGPGTRLTVT.

CDR3 sequence reads: CASSVGGLEQETQYF. The CDR3 DNA reads TGTGCCAGCAGCGTGGGGGGACTAGAGCAAGAGACCCAGTACTTC. The chain couples TRBV9 to TRBJ2-5, with 8 bases that match TRBD2. The CDR3 length is 15 residues. CDR1 is SGDLS and CDR2 is YYNGEE in the germline V gene. The V gene end was trimmed by 2 bases and the J gene end by 2 bases; junction bases not matched to a gene: 5.

This chain links TRBV6-5 with TRBJ2-7, with a possible D match to TRBD2 (7 bases). Trimming cost V 6 bases and J 0 bases, with 12 bases left between them. CDR1 is MNHEY, CDR2 SVGAGI, per germline. The CDR3 loop spans 14 amino acids. In nucleotides, the CDR3 is TGTGCCAGCAGGGGGGGGGACACCTCCTACGAGCAGTACTTC. It specifies CASRGGDTSYEQYF.

The V gene is TRBV2, the J gene TRBJ1-4; 7 bases match TRBD1. Germline V gene data show CDR1 as SNHLY and CDR2 as FYNNEI. The CDR3 runs to 14 residues. The trim removed 6 bases at V and 5 bases at J, leaving 6 bases unmatched. The CDR3: CASRAGTANEKLFF. The CDR3 DNA follows: TGTGCCAGCAGAGCCGGGACAGCGAATGAAAAACTGTTTTTT.

The J gene is TRBJ1-3, the V gene TRBV5-8; TRBD1 matches at 11 bases. The CDR3 contains 17 residues. With 2 bases clipped from V and 1 base from J, the junction kept 5 bases outside the gene matches. Germline values: CDR1 SGHTS, CDR2 YDEGEE. CDR3 sequence reads: CASSFRTGGLSGNTIYF. The CDR3, as DNA: TGTGCCAGCAGCTTCCGGACAGGGGGCTTATCTGGAAACACCATATATTTT.

This rearrangement joins TRBV19 to TRBJ1-1, with D uncertain. This CDR3 has 11 amino acids. Germline V lookup: CDR1 LNHDA, CDR2 SQIVND (reference sequence). V was shortened by 7 bases and J by 0 bases, with 3 bases between the two germline ends. The CDR3 DNA sequence: TGTGCCAGTAATATGAACACTGAAGCTTTCTTT. It translates to CASNMNTEAFF.